This passage covers 10 T cell receptor beta chains from one sample sequenced in a study of T cells expressing NK-cell markers. From the 5' RACE reads, TCRdb lists one entry per CDR3 protein and no DNA. This sample's table reports 550,000 or so distinct CDR3 sequences. Sequencing input: blood T cells: a sorted CD56 or NKG2C T cell subset, CD4+ or CD8+ T cells, or bulk PBMC T cells (not recorded which). The receptors stem from a man aged 18 to 35 in good health.

The chain recombines TRBV27 with TRBJ1-5. From germline, CDR1 is MNHEY and CDR2 SMNVEV (reference sequence). This CDR3 is built from 16 residues. CDR3 amino acids: CASSLFGGSANQPQHF.

The rearrangement uses TRBV4-2 and TRBJ2-3; TCRdb calls TRBD2, which cannot be checked without DNA. This CDR3 is 15 amino acids long. Germline V gene lookup returns CDR1 LGHNA and CDR2 YNFKEQ. CDR3 sequence reads: CASSQDPSGTDTQYF.

The chain recombines TRBV20-1 with TRBJ1-6. This CDR3 contains 13 residues. Germline assignment: CDR1 DFQATT and CDR2 SNEGSKA (reference sequence). The CDR3 sequence: CSARRGGSSPLHF.

The rearrangement uses TRBV6-1 and TRBJ2-1; TCRdb's assignment of TRBD1 cannot be checked, as there is no DNA. Looked up from germline, CDR1 is MNHNS and CDR2 is SASEGT. The CDR3 has 13 amino acids. The CDR3 sequence: CASSPRQYNEQFF.

The V gene is TRBV7-9, the J gene TRBJ1-2. The CDR3 totals 15 residues. Germline values: CDR1 SEHNR, CDR2 FQNEAQ (reference sequence). The CDR3 loop is CASSTVGGENYGYTF.

This chain joins TRBV6-2 or TRBV6-3 and TRBJ1-6. CDR3 length: 16 residues. From germline, CDR1 is MNHEY and CDR2 SVGEGT. CDR3 in amino acids: CASSSLPTGMDSPLHF.

The V gene is TRBV20-1, the J gene TRBJ2-1. CDR1 is DFQATT and CDR2 is SNEGSKA in the germline V gene (reference sequence). The CDR3 loop spans 17 amino acids. The CDR3 sequence is CSARDRFLAGVYNEQFF.

The chain joins TRBV20-1 to TRBJ1-4; the D call from TCRdb, TRBD1, cannot be confirmed without DNA. The CDR3 covers 19 residues. The V gene's germline CDR1 is DFQATT and CDR2 SNEGSKA (reference sequence). The CDR3 sequence is CSARARGDRTGGTREKLFF.

The rearrangement uses TRBV7-8 and TRBJ2-3; the TRBD1 assignment by TCRdb is unverifiable without DNA. CDR1 SGHVS and CDR2 FQNEAQ come from the germline V gene. The CDR3 is 14 amino acids. CDR3: CASSLPGRADTQYF. Using reference TRBV7-8 and TRBJ2-3 for the parts outside the CDR3, the full variable domain is GAGVSQSPRYKVAKRGQDVALRCDPISGHVSLFWYQQALGQGPEFLTYFQNEAQLDKSGLPSDRFFAERPEGSVSTLKIQRTQQEDSAVYLCASSLPGRADTQYFGPGTRLTVL.

The J gene is TRBJ1-2, the V gene TRBV12-3 or TRBV12-4; TCRdb's assignment of TRBD1 cannot be checked, as there is no DNA. CDR3 length: 13 residues. The CDR3 protein is CASTPGPGAGYTF.